The rows below give T cell receptor beta chains drawn from one sample of a study of blood T cell dynamics during melanoma immunotherapy. Measured with immunoSEQ multiplex PCR; TCRdb has only the in-frame clones, and not every one. The sample has 3,400 or so clones, about 90% seen once. Material: effector memory CD8+ T cells from blood, obtained from a patient treated with checkpoint blockade. These receptors came from a human donor with melanoma. Each CDR3 is given without its conserved first and last residue. Each record gives: CDR3 length, V gene, J gene, CDR3 protein.

11	TRBV30	TRBJ2-7	AWSEGQSHEQY
11	TRBV30	TRBJ1-4	AWSWGRFEKLF
12	TRBV7-6	TRBJ2-2	ASSLESGTGELF
15	TRBV27	TRBJ1-6	ASSFPLRSSYNSPLH
12	TRBV5-5	TRBJ2-5	ASSLAVDPRTQY
12	TRBV29-1	TRBJ2-2	SAIVGTGTGELF
13	TRBV7-8	TRBJ2-1	ASSSSGSTFNEQF
14	TRBV5-1	TRBJ1-4	ASSLDSLGLNEKLF
14	TRBV18	TRBJ2-1	ASSPPTSGNWDEQF
13	TRBV27	TRBJ1-1	ASSLGPRGNTEAF
13	TRBV7-8	TRBJ2-3	ASSLADTSTDTQY
10	TRBV27	TRBJ2-2	ASSLQGGELF
17	TRBV30	TRBJ1-2	AWSPGIIRDRVANYGYT
14	TRBV19	TRBJ2-3	ASSIGGTGPTDTQY
17	TRBV7-2	TRBJ2-7	ASSNKEEGQRESSYEQY